What follows are 27 T cell receptor beta chains derived from one specimen sequenced in a study of blood T cell repertoires in COVID-19. This table comes from immunoSEQ multiplex PCR, and its TCRdb copy is limited to in-frame clones, with some not included. The profile shows around 300,000 clones, 88% of them singletons. Specimen: PBMCs or T cells enriched from blood (not recorded which). Receptors originate from a woman aged 55-69 years in a cohort exposed to, infected with or recovered from COVID-19 (not recorded which).

This chain uses TRBV3-1 (or the pseudogene TRBV3-2) with TRBJ2-2, with D unclear. CDR3 length: 15 residues. The germline gives CDR1 LGHDT, CDR2 YNNKEL (reference sequence). Trimming pared 3 bases from V and 4 bases from J, leaving 12 bases between. The CDR3 spells CASSHQRPVTGELFF. The CDR3 DNA is TGTGCCAGCAGCCATCAGCGCCCGGTCACCGGGGAGCTGTTTTTT.

The gene calls are TRBV5-1 and TRBJ2-3; D is possibly TRBD1 (6 bases). Per the germline V gene, CDR1 is SGHRS and CDR2 is YFSETQ. V was cut by 2 bases and J by 3 bases, with 7 bases left in between. The CDR3 is 13 residues long. The CDR3 DNA sequence: TGCGCCAGCAGCTTCACAGGGACAGATACGCAGTATTTT. Translating it yields CASSFTGTDTQYF.

J is TRBJ2-7 and V is TRBV5-4; D remains unclear. Trimming cost V 2 bases and J 3 bases, with 9 bases left between them. The CDR3 spans 13 residues. Germline CDR1 SGHNT, CDR2 YYREEE (reference sequence). This chain's CDR3 is CASSFEPSYEQYF. The CDR3 region has the DNA TGTGCCAGCAGCTTCGAACCCAGCTACGAGCAGTACTTC.

V usage is TRBV3-1 (or the pseudogene TRBV3-2) and J usage is TRBJ2-7; TRBD1 aligns across 8 bases. The J segment lost 7 bases and the V segment lost 5 bases, leaving 16 bases of the junction unmatched. Germline lookup yields CDR1 LGHDT and CDR2 YNNKEL (reference sequence). The CDR3 covers 16 residues. CDR3 sequence reads: CASSSNDVTGGWEQYF. In DNA, the CDR3 is TGTGCCAGCAGCTCCAACGACGTTACAGGGGGGTGGGAGCAGTACTTC.

The chain combines TRBV10-3 with TRBJ2-1; the D gene is possibly TRBD2 (5 bases). The germline gives CDR1 ENHRY, CDR2 SYGVKD. Between the trimmed V and J ends, which lost 3 bases and 7 bases, there was a span of 19 bases. The CDR3 runs 16 residues. In nucleotides, the CDR3 is TGTGCCATCAGTGATTCAAGGAGGACCGATGGGAATGAGCAGTTCTTC. Its translation: CAISDSRRTDGNEQFF.

The rearrangement joins TRBV7-8 to TRBJ2-7; D is uncertain. V was pared by 1 base and J by 4 bases, with 14 bases between. Germline V lookup: CDR1 SGHVS, CDR2 FQNEAQ. CDR3 length equals 15 residues. Here the CDR3 reads CASSLEVRVFYEQYF. The CDR3 DNA is TGTGCCAGCAGCTTAGAGGTTCGGGTTTTTTACGAGCAGTACTTC.

The chain employs TRBV27 and TRBJ1-1, with no clear D. V lost 0 bases, J lost 5 bases, and 7 bases lay in between. CDR3 size: 13 residues. Germline CDR1 is MNHEY and CDR2 is SMNVEV (reference sequence). CDR3 sequence: CASSLSQRTEAFF. DNA of the CDR3: TGTGCCAGCAGTTTATCTCAGCGAACTGAAGCTTTCTTT.

The rearrangement uses TRBV4-1 and TRBJ2-1; 8 nucleotides align to TRBD2. V gave up 3 bases and J gave up 0 bases; unmatched junction bases: 7. Germline V gene data show CDR1 as MGHRA and CDR2 as YSYEKL. The CDR3 sequence is 17 residues long. The CDR3 protein is CASSHPKAGVSYNEQFF. Written as DNA, the CDR3 is TGCGCCAGCAGCCACCCCAAAGCGGGAGTCTCCTACAATGAGCAGTTCTTC.

This chain uses TRBV10-2 with TRBJ1-1, with a possible D match to TRBD1 (6 bases). The CDR3 is made up of 12 amino acids. CDR1 is WSHSY and CDR2 is SAAADI in the germline V gene. V lost 8 bases and J lost 1, with 8 bases in between. The CDR3 DNA reads TGCGCCAGCTCGGACAGGAACACTGAAGCTTTCTTT. Translation: CASSDRNTEAFF.

The rearrangement joins TRBV5-1 to TRBJ2-1; TRBD1 matches at 10 bases. The CDR3 has 15 amino acids. CDR1 and CDR2 from the germline V gene are SGHRS and YFSETQ. V trimming: 2 bases; J trimming: 7 bases; junction bases outside the gene matches: 6. In DNA form, the CDR3 reads TGCGCCAGCAGCTTAAGACAGGGGGCGGTAAATGAGCAGTTCTTC. Translated, it gives CASSLRQGAVNEQFF. Supplemented by reference TRBV5-1 and TRBJ2-1, the full variable domain reads KAGVTQTPRYLIKTRGQQVTLSCSPISGHRSVSWYQQTPGQGLQFLFEYFSETQRNKGNFPGRFSGRQFSNSRSEMNVSTLELGDSALYLCASSLRQGAVNEQFFGPGTRLTVL.

The chain recombines TRBV9 with TRBJ2-1; weak D call: TRBD2 (6 bases). Deletions cut 0 bases from V and 0 bases from J, with 16 bases between. Germline assignment: CDR1 SGDLS and CDR2 YYNGEE. CDR3 size: 18 residues. The CDR3: CASSVDVAAGPSYNEQFF. The CDR3 nucleotides read TGTGCCAGCAGCGTAGATGTGGCGGCGGGACCCTCCTACAATGAGCAGTTCTTC.

The chain carries TRBV20-1 and TRBJ1-1; D gene uncertain. V was clipped by 3 bases and J by 4 bases, with 6 bases between them. CDR1 and CDR2 from the germline V gene are DFQATT and SNEGSKA (reference sequence). CDR3 length: 11 residues. The CDR3 loop is CSASVVTEAFF. The CDR3 bases are TGCAGTGCTAGTGTAGTCACTGAAGCTTTCTTT.

As DNA, the CDR3 is TGTGCTAGTGCCCGGGACAGGGCTAGAGAAAAACTGTTTTTT. Residues: CASARDRAREKLFF. The chain has TRBV12-5 and TRBJ1-4; 9 positions agree with TRBD1. CDR1 and CDR2 (germline): LGHNT, FRNRAP. The CDR3 consists of 14 residues. V dropped 7 bases and J dropped 8; count of bases not matched to a gene: 8.

The V and J genes are TRBV3-1 (or the pseudogene TRBV3-2) and TRBJ2-7, with TRBD2 identical over 8 bases. This CDR3 is 17 amino acids long. In germline, CDR1 is LGHDT, CDR2 YNNKEL (reference sequence). Trimming removed 0 bases from V and 6 bases from J; junction bases left unmatched: 13. The DNA of the CDR3 is TGTGCCAGCAGCCAAGATCCGTTGATAGCGGGAATAAGCGAGCAGTACTTC. It encodes CASSQDPLIAGISEQYF.

This chain joins TRBV7-9 and TRBJ1-3; D is possibly TRBD1 (6 bases). This CDR3 spans 13 amino acids. V was clipped by 6 bases and J by 4 bases, with 10 bases between them. Germline CDR1 is SEHNR and CDR2 is FQNEAQ (reference sequence). CDR3 sequence (DNA): TGTGCCAGCAGGACCGGGACAGGAAACACCATATATTTT. This gives the protein CASRTGTGNTIYF.

This rearrangement joins TRBV7-9 to TRBJ2-7, with D possibly being TRBD1 (5 bases). V was pared by 1 base and J by 3 bases, with 10 bases between. This CDR3 is built from 14 residues. The germline gives CDR1 SEHNR, CDR2 FQNEAQ (reference sequence). CDR3 amino acids: CASSLGGRDYEQYF. Here the CDR3 DNA reads TGTGCCAGCAGCTTAGGCGGCAGGGACTACGAGCAGTACTTC.

Only a few counts were recorded for this clone. This chain uses TRBV7-9 with TRBJ1-5; 11 bases align to TRBD1. This CDR3 has 15 residues. The germline V gene encodes CDR1 SEHNR and CDR2 FQNEAQ (reference sequence). J gave up 6 bases and V 8 bases, and 9 bases lay outside the gene matches. CDR3 nucleotide sequence: TGTGCCAGCGCTACGGGGACAGGGGGAGGTCAGCCCCAGCATTTT. This sequence encodes CASATGTGGGQPQHF.

The chain recombines TRBV6-2 or TRBV6-3 with TRBJ2-1; TRBD2 matches 7 bases. Trimming took 2 bases from V and 6 from J; bases not matched to a gene: 7. Germline V CDR1 and CDR2: MNHEY, SVGEGT. The CDR3 sequence is 15 residues long. The CDR3 DNA follows: TGTGCCAGCAGTTACGGGGGGGGACTCATCAATGAGCAGTTCTTC. It translates to CASSYGGGLINEQFF.

V and J are TRBV19 and TRBJ1-2; possibly TRBD1 for D (6 bases). In germline, CDR1 is LNHDA, CDR2 SQIVND (reference sequence). This CDR3 spans 11 amino acids. V lost 10 bases, J lost 4 bases, and 10 bases lay in between. The CDR3 reads CATRGAYGYTF. CDR3 in DNA: TGTGCCACGCGGGGGGCCTATGGCTACACCTTC.

This clone was seen only a few times. The chain is built from TRBV18 and TRBJ2-1, with 11 bases that match TRBD2. The CDR3 consists of 15 residues. The V gene's germline CDR1 is KGHSH and CDR2 LQKENI. The ends lost 2 bases at V and 3 bases at J; junction bases unmatched: 0. CDR3 DNA: TGTGCCAGCTCACCAACTAGCGGGAGCTACAATGAGCAGTTCTTC. Translated, it gives CASSPTSGSYNEQFF.

Comments on this clone: The sample carries other DNA sequences with the same CDR3. The chain employs TRBV19 and TRBJ2-7, with 13 bases lining up with TRBD2. The germline V gene has CDR1 LNHDA and CDR2 SQIVND (reference sequence). The CDR3 consists of 15 residues. J gave up 0 bases and V 5 bases, and 1 base lay outside the gene matches. The CDR3: CASSRTSGSSYEQYF. Written as DNA, the CDR3 is TGTGCCAGTAGTCGGACTAGCGGGAGCTCCTACGAGCAGTACTTC.

This clone was observed once. The J gene is TRBJ1-1, the V gene TRBV5-1; D unresolved. The CDR3 runs 14 residues. Germline V gene lookup returns CDR1 SGHRS and CDR2 YFSETQ. The V and J ends lost 4 bases and 1 base respectively, with 11 bases between them. The CDR3 DNA reads TGCGCCAGCAGCAGCAGAGGGCCGAACACTGAAGCTTTCTTT. Its translation is CASSSRGPNTEAFF.

This chain connects TRBV30 to TRBJ1-2; 8 positions match TRBD1. Germline values: CDR1 GTSNPN, CDR2 SVGIG (reference sequence). Trimming cost V 1 base and J 8 bases; bases outside gene matches: 12. This CDR3 spans 15 amino acids. CDR3 sequence reads: CAWSAGQALSWGYTF. The CDR3 bases are TGTGCCTGGAGTGCGGGACAGGCCCTCTCTTGGGGCTACACCTTC.

V and J are TRBV3-1 (or the pseudogene TRBV3-2) and TRBJ2-7; the D gene is possibly TRBD1 (6 bases). Germline V lookup: CDR1 LGHDT, CDR2 YNNKEL (reference sequence). The CDR3 spans 20 residues. V gave up 1 base and J gave up 2 bases, with 27 bases separating them. The CDR3 DNA is TGTGCCAGCAGCCAAGTGCCACCCCTATCTTCGGACAGCATAGCCTACGAGCAGTACTTC. Translated, it gives CASSQVPPLSSDSIAYEQYF.

V is TRBV5-1 and J is TRBJ2-4; 8 bases match TRBD1. V gave up 1 base and J gave up 3 bases; unmatched junction bases: 15. Germline CDR1 reads SGHRS; CDR2 reads YFSETQ. CDR3 size: 19 residues. The CDR3 is CASSLHEGSGGFSKNIQYF. The CDR3 coding sequence is TGCGCCAGCAGCTTGCATGAAGGATCAGGGGGCTTTAGCAAAAACATTCAGTACTTC.

This clone occurred a few times. The V and J genes are TRBV7-2 and TRBJ1-1; D gene ambiguous. The CDR3 covers 15 residues. The germline V and J ends were trimmed by 2 bases and 4 bases, with 14 bases remaining between them. Looked up from germline, CDR1 is SGHTA and CDR2 is FQGNSA. The CDR3 DNA follows: TGTGCCAGCAGCTTAAGTCTTGGGAGAGGCACTGAAGCTTTCTTT. Its protein product is CASSLSLGRGTEAFF.

DNA of the CDR3: TGTGCCAGCAGTATTGGGACAGGCGGGGTCGCCTACGAGCAGTACTTC. The encoded protein is CASSIGTGGVAYEQYF. The chain joins TRBV28 to TRBJ2-7; 8 positions match TRBD1. Germline CDR1 and CDR2: MDHEN and SYDVKM. After removal of 5 bases from V and 2 bases from J, the junction contained 11 bases not matched to a gene. This CDR3 contains 16 residues.